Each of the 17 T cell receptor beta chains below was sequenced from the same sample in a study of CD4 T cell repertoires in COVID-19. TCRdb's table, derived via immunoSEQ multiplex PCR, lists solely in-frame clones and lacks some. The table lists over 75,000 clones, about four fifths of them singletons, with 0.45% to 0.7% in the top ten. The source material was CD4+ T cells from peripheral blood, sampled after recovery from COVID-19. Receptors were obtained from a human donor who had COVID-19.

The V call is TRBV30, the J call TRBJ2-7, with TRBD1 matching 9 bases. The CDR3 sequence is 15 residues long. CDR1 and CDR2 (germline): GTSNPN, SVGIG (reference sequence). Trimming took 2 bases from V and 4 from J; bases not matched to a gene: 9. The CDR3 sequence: CAWSPRLDRGYEQYF. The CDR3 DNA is TGTGCCTGGAGTCCTAGACTCGACAGGGGGTACGAGCAGTACTTC. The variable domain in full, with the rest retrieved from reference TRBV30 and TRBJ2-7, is SQTIHQWPATLVQPVGSPLSLECTVEGTSNPNLYWYRQAAGRGLQLLFYSVGIGQISSEVPQNLSASRPQDRQFILSSKKLLLSDSGFYLCAWSPRLDRGYEQYFGPGTRLTVT.

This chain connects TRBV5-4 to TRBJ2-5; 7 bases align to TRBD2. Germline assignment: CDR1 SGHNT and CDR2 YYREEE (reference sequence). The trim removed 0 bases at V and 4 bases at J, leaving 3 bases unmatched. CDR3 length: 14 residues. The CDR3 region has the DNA TGTGCCAGCAGCTTGGAGACTAGCAGAGAGACCCAGTACTTC. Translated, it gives CASSLETSRETQYF.

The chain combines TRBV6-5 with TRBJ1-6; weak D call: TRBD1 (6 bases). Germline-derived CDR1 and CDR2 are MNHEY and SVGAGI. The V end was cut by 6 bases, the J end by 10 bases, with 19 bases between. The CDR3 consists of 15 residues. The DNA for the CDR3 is TGTGCCAGCAGCCTACAACAGGGTCTAGGGTCACCCCTCCACTTT. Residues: CASSLQQGLGSPLHF.

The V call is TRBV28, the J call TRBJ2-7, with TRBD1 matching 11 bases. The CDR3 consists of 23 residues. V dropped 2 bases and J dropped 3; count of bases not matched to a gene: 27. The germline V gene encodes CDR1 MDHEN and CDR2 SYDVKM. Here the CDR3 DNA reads TGTGCCAGCAGTTTAGTCGGGACAGGGGGACGAGAAGCGGGAGTTCGGCCCAACTACGAGCAGTACTTC. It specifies CASSLVGTGGREAGVRPNYEQYF.

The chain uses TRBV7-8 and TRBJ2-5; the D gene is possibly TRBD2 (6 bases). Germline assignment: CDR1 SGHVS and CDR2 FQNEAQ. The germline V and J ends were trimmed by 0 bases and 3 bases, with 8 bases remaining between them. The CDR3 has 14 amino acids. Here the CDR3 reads CASSLAWGEETQYF. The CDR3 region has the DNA TGTGCCAGCAGCTTAGCGTGGGGGGAAGAGACCCAGTACTTC. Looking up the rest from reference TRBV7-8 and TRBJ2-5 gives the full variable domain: GAGVSQSPRYKVAKRGQDVALRCDPISGHVSLFWYQQALGQGPEFLTYFQNEAQLDKSGLPSDRFFAERPEGSVSTLKIQRTQQEDSAVYLCASSLAWGEETQYFGPGTRLLVL.

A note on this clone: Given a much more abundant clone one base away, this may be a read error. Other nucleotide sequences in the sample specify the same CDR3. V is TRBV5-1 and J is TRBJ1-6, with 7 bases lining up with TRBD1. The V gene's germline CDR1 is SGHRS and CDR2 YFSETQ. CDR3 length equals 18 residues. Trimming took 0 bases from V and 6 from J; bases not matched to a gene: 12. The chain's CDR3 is CASSLDGGGGAGNSPLHF. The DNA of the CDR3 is TGCGCCAGCAGCTTGGACGGAGGGGGCGGGGCGGGTAATTCACCCCTCCACTTT.

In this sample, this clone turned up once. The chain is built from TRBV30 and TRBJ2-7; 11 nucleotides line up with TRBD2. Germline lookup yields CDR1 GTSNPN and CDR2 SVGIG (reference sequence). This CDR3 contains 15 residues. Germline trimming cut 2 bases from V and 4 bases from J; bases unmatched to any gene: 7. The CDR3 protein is CAWSFQLAGEYEQYF. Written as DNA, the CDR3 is TGTGCCTGGAGTTTTCAACTAGCGGGAGAGTACGAGCAGTACTTC.

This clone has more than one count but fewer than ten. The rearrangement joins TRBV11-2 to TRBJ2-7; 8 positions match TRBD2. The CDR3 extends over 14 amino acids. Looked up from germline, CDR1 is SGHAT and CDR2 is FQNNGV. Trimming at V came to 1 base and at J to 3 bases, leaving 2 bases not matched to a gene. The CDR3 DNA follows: TGTGCCAGCAGCTTAGCGGGAGGGAGCTACGAGCAGTACTTC. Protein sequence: CASSLAGGSYEQYF.

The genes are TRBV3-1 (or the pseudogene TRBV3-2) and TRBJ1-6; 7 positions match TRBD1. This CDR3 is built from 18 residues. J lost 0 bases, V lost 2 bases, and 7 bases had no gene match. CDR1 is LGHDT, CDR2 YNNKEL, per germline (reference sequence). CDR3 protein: CASSQRDRFSSYNSPLHF. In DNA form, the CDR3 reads TGTGCCAGCAGCCAAAGGGACAGATTTAGCTCCTATAATTCACCCCTCCACTTT.

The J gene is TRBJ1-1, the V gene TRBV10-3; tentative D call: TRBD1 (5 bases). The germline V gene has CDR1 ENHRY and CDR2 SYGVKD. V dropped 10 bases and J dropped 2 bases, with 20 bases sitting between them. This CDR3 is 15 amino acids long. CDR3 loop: CATGGFLGTNTEAFF. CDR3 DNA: TGTGCCACCGGGGGATTCCTGGGGACTAACACTGAAGCTTTCTTT.

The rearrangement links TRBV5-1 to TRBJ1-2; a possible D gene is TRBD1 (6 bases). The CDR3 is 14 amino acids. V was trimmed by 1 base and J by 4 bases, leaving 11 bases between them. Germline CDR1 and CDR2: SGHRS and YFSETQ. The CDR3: CASSLTGQIYGYTF. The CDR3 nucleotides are TGCGCCAGCAGCTTGACCGGACAGATCTATGGCTACACCTTC.

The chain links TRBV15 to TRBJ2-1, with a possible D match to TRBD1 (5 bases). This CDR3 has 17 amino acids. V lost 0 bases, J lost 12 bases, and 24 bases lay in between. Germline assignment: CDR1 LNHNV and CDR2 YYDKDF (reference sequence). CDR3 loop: CATSRDRGLGIGLGQFF. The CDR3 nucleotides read TGTGCCACCAGCAGAGATAGGGGTCTAGGGATAGGATTGGGGCAGTTCTTC. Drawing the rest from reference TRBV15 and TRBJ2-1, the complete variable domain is DAMVIQNPRYQVTQFGKPVTLSCSQTLNHNVMYWYQQKSSQAPKLLFHYYDKDFNNEADTPDNFQSRRPNTSFCFLDIRSPGLGDTAMYLCATSRDRGLGIGLGQFFGPGTRLTVL.

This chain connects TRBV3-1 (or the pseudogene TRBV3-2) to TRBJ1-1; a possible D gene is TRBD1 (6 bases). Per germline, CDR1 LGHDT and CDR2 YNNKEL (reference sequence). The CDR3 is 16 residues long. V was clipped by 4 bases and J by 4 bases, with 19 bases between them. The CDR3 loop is CASSPSPLRGGTEAFF. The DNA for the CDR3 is TGTGCCAGCAGCCCGTCCCCCCTTAGGGGGGGCACTGAAGCTTTCTTT.

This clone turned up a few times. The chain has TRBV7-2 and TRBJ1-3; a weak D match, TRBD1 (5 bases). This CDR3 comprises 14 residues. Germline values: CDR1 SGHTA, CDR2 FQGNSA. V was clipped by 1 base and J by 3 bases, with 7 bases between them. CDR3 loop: CASSLGQRGNTIYF. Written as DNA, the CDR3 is TGTGCCAGCAGCTTAGGACAGCGTGGAAACACCATATATTTT. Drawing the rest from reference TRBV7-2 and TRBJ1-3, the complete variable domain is GAGVSQSPSNKVTEKGKDVELRCDPISGHTALYWYRQSLGQGLEFLIYFQGNSAPDKSGLPSDRFSAERTGGSVSTLTIQRTQQEDSAVYLCASSLGQRGNTIYFGEGSWLTVV.

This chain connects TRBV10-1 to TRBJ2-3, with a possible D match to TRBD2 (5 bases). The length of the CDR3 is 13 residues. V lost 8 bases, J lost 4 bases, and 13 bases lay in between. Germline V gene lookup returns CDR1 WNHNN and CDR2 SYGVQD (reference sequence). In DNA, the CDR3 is TGCGCCAGCTCAGAGCGGAGGCCAGATACGCAGTATTTT. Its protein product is CASSERRPDTQYF.

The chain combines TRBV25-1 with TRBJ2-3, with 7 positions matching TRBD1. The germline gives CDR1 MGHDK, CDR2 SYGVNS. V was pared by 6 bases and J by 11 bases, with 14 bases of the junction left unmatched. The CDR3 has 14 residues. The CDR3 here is CASSHHTDRVLQYF. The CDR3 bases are TGTGCCAGCAGCCACCACACAGACAGGGTTTTGCAGTATTTT.

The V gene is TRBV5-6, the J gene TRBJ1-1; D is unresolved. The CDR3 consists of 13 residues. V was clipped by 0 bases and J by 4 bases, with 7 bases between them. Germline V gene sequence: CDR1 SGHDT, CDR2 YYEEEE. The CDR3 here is CASSLVRGTEAFF. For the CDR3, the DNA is TGTGCCAGCAGCTTGGTTCGGGGCACTGAAGCTTTCTTT.